The 10 T cell receptor beta chains below all came from one sample that was sequenced in a study of T cell responses to AZD1222 COVID-19 vaccine. Clones were read by immunoSEQ multiplex PCR, and TCRdb kept only the in-frame ones, dropping some. Found here are 70,000 or so clones, 75% to 85% of them singletons; the top ten hold over 20%. The sequencing used peripheral blood, collected on day 0 of MenACWY control vaccination. These receptors came from an adult in good health.

The chain uses TRBV5-1 and TRBJ1-1; D call uncertain. From germline, CDR1 is SGHRS and CDR2 YFSETQ. The CDR3 loop spans 13 amino acids. V shed 5 bases and J shed 1 base, with 9 bases lying between them. Here the CDR3 DNA reads TGCGCCAGCAGTTCTACACCGAACACTGAAGCTTTCTTT. This sequence encodes CASSSTPNTEAFF.

V usage is TRBV18 and J usage is TRBJ1-1; D not certain. V lost 3 bases and J lost 3, with 11 bases in between. This CDR3 spans 14 amino acids. Per germline, CDR1 KGHSH and CDR2 LQKENI. The CDR3 is CASSPTGWDTEAFF. The CDR3 DNA reads TGTGCCAGCTCACCCACGGGGTGGGACACTGAAGCTTTCTTT.

The CDR3 nucleotides read TGTGCCAGCAGTTATACCTTGTGGGAAGCGGGGGGGCCTGATGAGCAGTTCTTC. This gives the protein CASSYTLWEAGGPDEQFF. This chain joins TRBV6-2 or TRBV6-3 and TRBJ2-1; TRBD2 matches at 10 bases. The CDR3 totals 18 residues. Germline V CDR1 and CDR2: MNHEY, SVGEGT. V gave up 3 bases and J gave up 8 bases; unmatched junction bases: 16.

The chain carries TRBV7-9 and TRBJ2-1; 14 bases map to TRBD2. Germline assignment: CDR1 SEHNR and CDR2 FQNEAQ (reference sequence). Losses at the gene ends were 4 bases for V and 9 bases for J; bases not matched to a gene: 2. CDR3 size: 14 residues. This CDR3 is CASSSTSGRGEQFF. The CDR3 DNA reads as TGTGCCAGCAGCTCGACTAGCGGGAGGGGTGAGCAGTTCTTC. The whole variable domain, filled in from reference TRBV7-9 and TRBJ2-1, reads DTGVSQNPRHKITKRGQNVTFRCDPISEHNRLYWYRQTLGQGPEFLTYFQNEAQLEKSRLLSDRFSAERPKGSFSTLEIQRTEQGDSAMYLCASSSTSGRGEQFFGPGTRLTVL.

The chain uses TRBV18 and TRBJ2-3; 10 positions agree with TRBD1. V shed 0 bases, J shed 3 bases, and the junction held 0 bases outside the gene matches. The CDR3 is made up of 15 amino acids. CDR1 is KGHSH, CDR2 LQKENI, per germline. The CDR3 spells CASSPPGQGTDTQYF. CDR3 in DNA: TGTGCCAGCTCACCACCGGGACAGGGGACAGATACGCAGTATTTT.

The V gene is TRBV2, the J gene TRBJ2-3, with 12 bases matching TRBD2. Germline V gives CDR1 SNHLY, CDR2 FYNNEI. V lost 3 bases to trimming and J lost 6 bases; unmatched junction nucleotides: 4. This CDR3 is 15 amino acids long. The CDR3 is CASSERLAGGDTQYF. The DNA for the CDR3 is TGTGCCAGCAGTGAGCGGCTAGCGGGGGGGGATACGCAGTATTTT. Variable domain in full (rest from reference TRBV2 and TRBJ2-3): EPEVTQTPSHQVTQMGQEVILRCVPISNHLYFYWYRQILGQKVEFLVSFYNNEISEKSEIFDDQFSVERPDGSNFTLKIRSTKLEDSAMYFCASSERLAGGDTQYFGPGTRLTVL.

The V gene is TRBV5-1, the J gene TRBJ1-1; 10 nucleotides align to TRBD1. Germline CDR1 is SGHRS and CDR2 is YFSETQ. V gave up 8 bases and J gave up 3 bases; unmatched junction bases: 4. This CDR3 is built from 13 residues. CDR3 DNA: TGCGCCAGACGACAGGGGGCGGACACTGAAGCTTTCTTT. Residues: CARRQGADTEAFF. The full variable domain, in which reference TRBV5-1 and TRBJ1-1 provide the parts outside the CDR3, is KAGVTQTPRYLIKTRGQQVTLSCSPISGHRSVSWYQQTPGQGLQFLFEYFSETQRNKGNFPGRFSGRQFSNSRSEMNVSTLELGDSALYLCARRQGADTEAFFGQGTRLTVV.

This chain connects TRBV3-1 (or the pseudogene TRBV3-2) to TRBJ1-1; D gene ambiguous. V lost 4 bases and J 5 bases, leaving 11 bases between the germline ends. Germline lookup yields CDR1 LGHDT and CDR2 YNNKEL (reference sequence). The CDR3 length is 13 residues. CDR3 bases: TGTGCCAGCAGCCTACAAGGCGGGACTGAAGCTTTCTTT. Protein sequence: CASSLQGGTEAFF.

The chain is built from TRBV30 and TRBJ1-1, with D unclear. The CDR3 covers 13 residues. Trimming shortened V by 4 bases and J by 3 bases, and 12 bases separated the two germline ends. From germline, CDR1 is GTSNPN and CDR2 SVGIG (reference sequence). The DNA of the CDR3 is TGTGCCTGGAACCGGGTGAGGGACACTGAAGCTTTCTTT. It translates to CAWNRVRDTEAFF.

The chain carries TRBV5-6 and TRBJ2-7; the D is unclear. Per the germline V gene, CDR1 is SGHDT and CDR2 is YYEEEE. CDR3 length: 12 residues. V was cut by 0 bases and J by 4 bases, with 5 bases left in between. For the CDR3, the DNA is TGTGCCAGCAGCTTGGAGGGTTACGAGCAGTACTTC. It specifies CASSLEGYEQYF.